The 11 T cell receptor beta chains presented below share a single source sample, sequenced in a study of CD8 T cells in Susac syndrome. Random hexamers were used to reverse transcribe the RNA input (about 0.5 to 1 ug). Using its own MiXCR run on the immunoSEQ multiplex PCR reads, TCRdb lists one record per CDR3 protein. The sample gives about 120,000 distinct CDR3 sequences, around 92% of which show up once; 0.12% is in the top ten. What was sequenced was CD8+ T cells from PBMCs. These receptors were taken from a human donor in good health.

Turning to this clonotype: One junction end does not reproduce the germline sequence, and a read error may be involved. The chain carries TRBV2 and TRBJ2-2, with D unresolved. The germline V gene has CDR1 SNHLY and CDR2 FYNNEI. There are 15 residues in the CDR3. The CDR3 reads CAISSSGRGTGELFF. DNA for the CDR3: TGTGCCATCAGTTCATCGGGCCGCGGAACCGGGGAGCTGTTTTTT.

This rearrangement joins TRBV5-6 to TRBJ1-5; D is unresolved. V gave up 2 bases and J gave up 7 bases, with 7 bases separating them. The germline CDR1 and CDR2 sequences are SGHDT and YYEEEE. The CDR3 is 12 amino acids. The CDR3 nucleotides are TGTGCCAGCAGCTTCTACGGACAGCCCCAGCATTTT. This encodes CASSFYGQPQHF.

This chain joins TRBV14 and TRBJ2-2, with 9 bases fitting TRBD2. With 4 bases clipped from V and 3 bases from J, the junction kept 0 bases outside the gene matches. CDR3 length: 14 residues. The germline V gene encodes CDR1 SGHDN and CDR2 FVKESK. DNA of the CDR3: TGTGCCAGCAGCCGACTAGCGGACACCGGGGAGCTGTTTTTT. Translated, it gives CASSRLADTGELFF.

The chain links TRBV14 to TRBJ2-3; D uncertain. V dropped 0 bases and J dropped 1 base, with 14 bases sitting between them. The CDR3 sequence is 17 residues long. Germline loops: CDR1 SGHDN, CDR2 FVKESK. The CDR3 spells CASSQEFRGWGTDTQYF. The CDR3 DNA reads as TGTGCCAGCAGCCAAGAGTTTCGAGGTTGGGGCACAGATACGCAGTATTTT.

The chain employs TRBV3-1 and TRBJ1-6; a weak D match, TRBD1 (6 bases). V was pared by 4 bases and J by 2 bases, with 12 bases between. The CDR3 contains 16 residues. In germline, CDR1 is LGHDT, CDR2 YNNKEL (reference sequence). In DNA, the CDR3 is TGTGCCAGCAGCCGCTACAGGGAAGCCTATAATTCACCCCTCCACTTT. Translating it yields CASSRYREAYNSPLHF.

The genes are TRBV25-1 and TRBJ2-2; the D is unclear. Looked up from germline, CDR1 is MGHDK and CDR2 is SYGVNS. This CDR3 spans 11 amino acids. V lost 8 bases, J lost 7 bases, and 8 bases lay in between. DNA of the CDR3: TGTGCCAGCTTCTCGGTCGGGGAGCTGTTTTTT. Residues: CASFSVGELFF.

This chain links TRBV7-8 with TRBJ2-5, with 10 bases fitting TRBD1. V dropped 2 bases and J dropped 4; count of bases not matched to a gene: 10. Germline assignment: CDR1 SGHVS and CDR2 FQNEAQ. This CDR3 is 17 amino acids long. The chain's CDR3 is CASSLIDRGRVGETQYF. DNA for the CDR3: TGTGCCAGCAGCTTAATCGACAGGGGGCGAGTTGGAGAGACCCAGTACTTC.

This clonotype was detected a few times. The chain combines TRBV18 with TRBJ2-1; D call uncertain. The CDR3 has 11 amino acids. Trimming left V 1 base short and J 7 bases short, with 2 bases between. In germline, CDR1 is KGHSH, CDR2 LQKENI. CDR3 sequence reads: CASSPRNEQFF. The CDR3 DNA is TGTGCCAGCTCACCACGGAATGAGCAGTTCTTC. Full variable domain (remainder filled in from reference TRBV18 and TRBJ2-1): NAGVMQNPRHLVRRRGQEARLRCSPMKGHSHVYWYRQLPEEGLKFMVYLQKENIIDESGMPKERFSAEFPKEGPSILRIQQVVRGDSAAYFCASSPRNEQFFGPGTRLTVL.

The rearrangement uses TRBV2 and TRBJ2-7; no firm D call. V was trimmed by 7 bases and J by 3 bases, leaving 10 bases between them. The germline V gene encodes CDR1 SNHLY and CDR2 FYNNEI. The CDR3 runs 12 residues. CDR3 coding DNA: TGTGCCAGCACGAGGCGGCTCTACGAGCAGTACTTC. Translating gives CASTRRLYEQYF. The variable domain in full, with the rest retrieved from reference TRBV2 and TRBJ2-7, is EPEVTQTPSHQVTQMGQEVILRCVPISNHLYFYWYRQILGQKVEFLVSFYNNEISEKSEIFDDQFSVERPDGSNFTLKIRSTKLEDSAMYFCASTRRLYEQYFGPGTRLTVT.

The V gene is TRBV27, the J gene TRBJ2-2; 7 bases agree with TRBD2. CDR1 is MNHEY and CDR2 is SMNVEV in the germline V gene (reference sequence). Trimming cost V 5 bases and J 5 bases; bases outside gene matches: 5. This CDR3 spans 14 amino acids. CDR3 residues: CASSRPSGTGELFF. In DNA, the CDR3 is TGTGCCAGCAGTCGCCCTAGCGGTACCGGGGAGCTGTTTTTT.

The chain carries TRBV7-3 and TRBJ1-1, with 7 bases lining up with TRBD1. Germline loops: CDR1 SGHTA, CDR2 FQGTGA. The CDR3 covers 14 residues. With 3 bases clipped from V and 4 bases from J, the junction kept 5 bases outside the gene matches. CDR3 residues: CASSLGRGATEAFF. Here the CDR3 DNA reads TGTGCCAGCAGCTTGGGCAGGGGGGCCACTGAAGCTTTCTTT.